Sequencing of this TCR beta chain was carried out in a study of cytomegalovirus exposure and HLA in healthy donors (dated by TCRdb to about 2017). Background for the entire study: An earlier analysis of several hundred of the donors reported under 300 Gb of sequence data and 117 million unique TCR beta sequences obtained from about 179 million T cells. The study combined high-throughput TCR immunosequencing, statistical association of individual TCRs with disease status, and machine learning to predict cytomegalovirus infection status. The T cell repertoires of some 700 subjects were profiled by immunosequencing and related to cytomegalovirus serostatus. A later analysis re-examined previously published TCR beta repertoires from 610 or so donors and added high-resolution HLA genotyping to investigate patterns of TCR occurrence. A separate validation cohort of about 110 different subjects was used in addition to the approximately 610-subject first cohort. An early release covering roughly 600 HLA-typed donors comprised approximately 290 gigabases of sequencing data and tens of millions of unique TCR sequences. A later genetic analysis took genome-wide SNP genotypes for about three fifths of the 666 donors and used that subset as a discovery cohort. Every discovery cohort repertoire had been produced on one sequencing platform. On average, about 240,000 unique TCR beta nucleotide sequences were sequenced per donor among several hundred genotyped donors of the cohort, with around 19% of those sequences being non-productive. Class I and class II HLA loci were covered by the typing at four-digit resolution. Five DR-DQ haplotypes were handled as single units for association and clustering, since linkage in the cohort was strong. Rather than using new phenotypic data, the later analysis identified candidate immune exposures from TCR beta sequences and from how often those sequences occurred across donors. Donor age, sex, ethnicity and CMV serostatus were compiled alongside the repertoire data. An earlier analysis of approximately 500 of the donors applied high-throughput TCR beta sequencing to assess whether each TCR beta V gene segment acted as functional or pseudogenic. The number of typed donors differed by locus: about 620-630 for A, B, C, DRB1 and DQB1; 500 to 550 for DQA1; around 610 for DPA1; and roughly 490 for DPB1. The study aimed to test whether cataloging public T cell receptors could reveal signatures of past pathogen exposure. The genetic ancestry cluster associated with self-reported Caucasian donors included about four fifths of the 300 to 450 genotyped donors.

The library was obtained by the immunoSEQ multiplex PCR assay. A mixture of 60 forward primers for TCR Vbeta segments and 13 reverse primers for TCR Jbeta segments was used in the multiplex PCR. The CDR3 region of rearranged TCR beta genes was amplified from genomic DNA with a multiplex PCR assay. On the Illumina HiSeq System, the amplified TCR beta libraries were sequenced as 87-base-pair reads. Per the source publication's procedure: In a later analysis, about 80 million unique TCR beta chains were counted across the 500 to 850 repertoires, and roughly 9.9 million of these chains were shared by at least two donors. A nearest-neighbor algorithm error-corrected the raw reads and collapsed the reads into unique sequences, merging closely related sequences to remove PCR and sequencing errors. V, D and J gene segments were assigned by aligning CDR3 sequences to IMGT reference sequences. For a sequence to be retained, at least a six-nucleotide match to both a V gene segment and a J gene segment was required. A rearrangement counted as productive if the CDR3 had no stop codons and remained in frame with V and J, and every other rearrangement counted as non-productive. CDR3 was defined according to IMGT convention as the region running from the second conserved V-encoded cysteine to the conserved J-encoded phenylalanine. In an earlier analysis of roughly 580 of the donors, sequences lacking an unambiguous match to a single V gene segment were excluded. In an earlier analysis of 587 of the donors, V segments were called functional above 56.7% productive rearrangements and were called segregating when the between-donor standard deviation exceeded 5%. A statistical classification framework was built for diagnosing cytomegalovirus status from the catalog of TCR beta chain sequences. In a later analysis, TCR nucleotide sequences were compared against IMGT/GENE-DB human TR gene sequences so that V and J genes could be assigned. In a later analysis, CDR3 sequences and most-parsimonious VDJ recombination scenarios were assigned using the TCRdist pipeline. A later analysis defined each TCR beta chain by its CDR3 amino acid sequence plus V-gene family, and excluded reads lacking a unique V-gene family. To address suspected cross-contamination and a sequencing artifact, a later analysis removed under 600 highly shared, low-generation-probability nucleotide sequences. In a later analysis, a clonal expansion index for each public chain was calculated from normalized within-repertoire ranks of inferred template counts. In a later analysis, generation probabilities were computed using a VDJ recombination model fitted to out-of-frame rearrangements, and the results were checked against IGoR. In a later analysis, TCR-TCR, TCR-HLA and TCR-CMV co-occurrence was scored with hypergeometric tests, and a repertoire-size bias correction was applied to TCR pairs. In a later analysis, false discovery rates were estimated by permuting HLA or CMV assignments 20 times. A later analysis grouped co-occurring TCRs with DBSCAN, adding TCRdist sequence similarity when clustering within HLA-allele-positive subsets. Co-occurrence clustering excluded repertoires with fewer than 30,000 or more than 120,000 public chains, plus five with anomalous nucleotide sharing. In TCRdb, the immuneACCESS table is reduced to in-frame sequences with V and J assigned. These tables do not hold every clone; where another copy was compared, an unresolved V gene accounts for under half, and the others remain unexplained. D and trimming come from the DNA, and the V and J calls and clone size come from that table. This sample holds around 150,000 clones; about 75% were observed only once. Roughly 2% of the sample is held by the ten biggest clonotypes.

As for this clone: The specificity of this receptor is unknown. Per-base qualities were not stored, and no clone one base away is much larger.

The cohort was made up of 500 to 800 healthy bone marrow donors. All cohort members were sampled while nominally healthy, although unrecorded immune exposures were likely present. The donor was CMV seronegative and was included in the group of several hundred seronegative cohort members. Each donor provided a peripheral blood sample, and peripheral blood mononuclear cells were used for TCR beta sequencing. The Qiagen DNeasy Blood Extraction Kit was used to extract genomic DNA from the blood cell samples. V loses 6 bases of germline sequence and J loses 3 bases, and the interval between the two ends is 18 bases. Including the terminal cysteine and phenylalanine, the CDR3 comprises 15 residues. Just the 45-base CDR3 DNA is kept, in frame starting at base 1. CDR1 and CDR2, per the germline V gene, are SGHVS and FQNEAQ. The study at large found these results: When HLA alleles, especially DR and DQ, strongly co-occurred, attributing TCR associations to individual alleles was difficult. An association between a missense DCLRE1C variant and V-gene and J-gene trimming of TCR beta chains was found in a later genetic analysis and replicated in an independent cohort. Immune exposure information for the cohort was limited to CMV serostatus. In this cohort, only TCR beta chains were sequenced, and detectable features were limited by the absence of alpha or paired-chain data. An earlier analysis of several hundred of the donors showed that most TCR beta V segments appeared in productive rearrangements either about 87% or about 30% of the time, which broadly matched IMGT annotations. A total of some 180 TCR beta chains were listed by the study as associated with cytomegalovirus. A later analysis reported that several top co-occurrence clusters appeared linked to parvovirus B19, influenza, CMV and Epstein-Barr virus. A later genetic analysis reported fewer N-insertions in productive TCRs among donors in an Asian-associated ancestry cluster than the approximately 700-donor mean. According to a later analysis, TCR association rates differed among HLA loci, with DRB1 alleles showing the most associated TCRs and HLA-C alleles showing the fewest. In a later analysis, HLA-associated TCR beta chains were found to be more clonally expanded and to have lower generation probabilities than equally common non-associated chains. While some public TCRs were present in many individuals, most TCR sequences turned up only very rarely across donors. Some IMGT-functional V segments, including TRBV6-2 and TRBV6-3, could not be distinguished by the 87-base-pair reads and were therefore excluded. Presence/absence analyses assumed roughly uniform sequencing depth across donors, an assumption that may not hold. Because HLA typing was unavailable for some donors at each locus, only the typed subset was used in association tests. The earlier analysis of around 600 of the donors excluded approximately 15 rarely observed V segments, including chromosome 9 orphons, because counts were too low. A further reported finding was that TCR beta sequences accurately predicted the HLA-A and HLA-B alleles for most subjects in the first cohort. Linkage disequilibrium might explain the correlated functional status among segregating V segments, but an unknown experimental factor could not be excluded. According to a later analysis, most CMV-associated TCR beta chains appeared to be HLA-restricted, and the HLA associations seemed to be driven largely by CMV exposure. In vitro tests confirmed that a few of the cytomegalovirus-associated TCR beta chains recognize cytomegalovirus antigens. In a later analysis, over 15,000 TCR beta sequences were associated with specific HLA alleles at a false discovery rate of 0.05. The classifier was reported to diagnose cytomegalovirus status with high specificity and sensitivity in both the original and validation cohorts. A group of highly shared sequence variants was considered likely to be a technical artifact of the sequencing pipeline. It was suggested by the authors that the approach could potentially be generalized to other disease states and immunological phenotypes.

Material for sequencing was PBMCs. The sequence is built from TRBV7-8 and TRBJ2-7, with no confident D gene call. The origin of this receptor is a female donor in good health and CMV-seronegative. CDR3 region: CASSLRSRVFYEQYF. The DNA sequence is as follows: TGTGCCAGCAGTCTTAGAAGTCGGGTGTTCTACGAGCAGTACTTC.